These 2 T cell receptor beta chains share one sample of origin, sequenced in a study of blood T cell repertoires in COVID-19. Only in-frame clones appear in the TCRdb table, and some are missing; sequencing was by immunoSEQ multiplex PCR. The sample contains over 250,000 clones, roughly 88% of which appear only once. Material: PBMCs or T cells enriched from blood (not recorded which). The source of these receptors is a young woman who had recovered from COVID-19.

The chain is built from TRBV6-6 and TRBJ1-2; maybe TRBD1 (5 bases). The length of the CDR3 is 19 residues. Germline V gene sequence: CDR1 MNHNY, CDR2 SVGAGI (reference sequence). The ends were cut back, 5 bases at V and 4 bases at J, with 29 bases in the middle. The CDR3 is CASSRRVPPRPSLGYGYTF. The DNA for the CDR3 is TGTGCCAGCAGTCGCAGGGTTCCTCCCCGACCTTCTCTGGGCTATGGCTACACCTTC.

The chain combines TRBV27 with TRBJ2-1; D is perhaps TRBD2 (6 bases). CDR3 length: 14 amino acids. Germline V gene lookup returns CDR1 MNHEY and CDR2 SMNVEV (reference sequence). Trimming pared 6 bases from V and 4 bases from J, leaving 13 bases between. CDR3 sequence (DNA): TGTGCCAGCAGGGCGGGACTGTATTACAATGAGCAGTTCTTC. Translated: CASRAGLYYNEQFF.